This is a list of T cell receptor beta chains from one sample in a study of T cell repertoires in cytomegalovirus infection. In TCRdb, the reads were re-called with MiXCR into one record per CDR3 protein. The profile shows around 300,000 distinct CDR3 sequences, over 20% of them singletons. The sequencing sample was made of PBMCs. The receptors shown here come from a human donor in good health (CMV status not recorded). Some clones in this sample may be carry-over from other donors' samples. Each CDR3 is given with its conserved first and last residue. A D gene is named only where the DNA matches it firmly. Size is stated for part of the rows, as once, few or many counts, or as a class when the clone is expanded.

v_call	clone_size	d_call	j_call	cdr3_aa	cdr3_nt
TRBV25-1	-	-	TRBJ2-4	CASSAVGSIKNIQYF	TGTGCCAGCAGTGCTGTAGGGAGTATCAAAAACATTCAGTACTTC
TRBV28	-	-	TRBJ2-5	CASSSAGQQETQYF	TGTGCCAGCAGTTCCGCGGGACAACAAGAGACCCAGTACTTC
TRBV7-8	many	TRBD1	TRBJ2-7	CASSLYRTGGSYEQYF	TGTGCCAGCAGCTTATATCGGACAGGGGGCTCCTACGAGCAGTACTTC
TRBV30	few	-	TRBJ1-4	CAGRGDNEKLFF	TGTGCCGGCAGAGGGGATAATGAAAAACTGTTTTTT
TRBV15	-	TRBD1	TRBJ2-7	CATSRGWGQSSYEQYF	TGTGCCACCAGCAGGGGATGGGGACAGAGCTCCTACGAGCAGTACTTC
TRBV12-5	many	-	TRBJ1-5	CASGVHDGGNQPQHF	TGTGCTAGTGGTGTCCATGACGGGGGCAATCAGCCCCAGCATTTT
TRBV28	few	-	TRBJ2-5	CASSLLPGQFQETQYF	TGTGCCAGCAGTTTACTTCCGGGACAATTCCAAGAGACCCAGTACTTC
TRBV11-3	many	-	TRBJ2-5	CASSPDSQETQYF	TGTGCCAGCAGCCCAGACTCGCAAGAGACCCAGTACTTC
TRBV12-3/TRBV12-4	many	-	TRBJ2-6	CASSPLKAGPISGANVLTF	TGTGCCAGCAGCCCTCTAAAGGCGGGTCCCATCTCTGGGGCCAACGTCCTGACTTTC
TRBV7-2	-	-	TRBJ1-1	CASSFQGSSTEAFF	TGTGCCAGCAGCTTCCAGGGATCGAGCACTGAAGCTTTCTTT
TRBV5-1	-	TRBD2	TRBJ2-1	CASGEGLAGVNEQFF	TGCGCCAGCGGTGAGGGTCTAGCGGGGGTCAATGAGCAGTTCTTC